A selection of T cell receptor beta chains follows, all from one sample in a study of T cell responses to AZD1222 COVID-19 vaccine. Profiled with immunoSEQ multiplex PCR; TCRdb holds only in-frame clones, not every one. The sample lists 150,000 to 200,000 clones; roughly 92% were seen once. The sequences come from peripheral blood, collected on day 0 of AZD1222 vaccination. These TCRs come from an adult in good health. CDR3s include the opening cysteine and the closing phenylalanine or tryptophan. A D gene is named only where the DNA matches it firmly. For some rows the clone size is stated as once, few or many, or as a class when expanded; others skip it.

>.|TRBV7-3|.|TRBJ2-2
TGTGCCAGCAGCTTAAAAGGGGGGTACACCGGGGAGCTGTTTTTT
CASSLKGGYTGELFF
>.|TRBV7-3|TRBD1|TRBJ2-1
TGTGCCAGCAGCTACGACAGGGGCCCTTACAATGAGCAGTTCTTC
CASSYDRGPYNEQFF
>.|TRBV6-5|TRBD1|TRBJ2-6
TGTGCCAGCAGACCCGACAGGGGTGGGGCCAACGTCCTGACTTTC
CASRPDRGGANVLTF
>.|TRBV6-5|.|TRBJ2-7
TGTGCCAGCTTGGAGTGGGGTTCCTACGAGCAGTACTTC
CASLEWGSYEQYF
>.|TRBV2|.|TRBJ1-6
TGTGCCAGCAGGGAGACATTAAACTCACCCCTCCACTTT
CASRETLNSPLHF
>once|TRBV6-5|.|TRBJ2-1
TGTGCCAGCAGTTCCCTCCTGGGGAATGTGGGCAATGAGCAGTTCTTC
CASSSLLGNVGNEQFF
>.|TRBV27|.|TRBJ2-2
TGTGCCAGCAGTTTTTGGCGGGGTCCCTCCGGGGAGCTGTTTTTT
CASSFWRGPSGELFF
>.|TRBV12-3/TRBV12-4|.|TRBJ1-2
TGTGCCAGCAGTTATAGGGGCGGCTACACCTTC
CASSYRGGYTF
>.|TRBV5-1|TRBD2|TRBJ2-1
TGCGCCAGCAGCCCAAGGCGGGGGGAAAATGAGCAGTTCTTC
CASSPRRGENEQFF
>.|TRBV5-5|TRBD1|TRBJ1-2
TGTGCCAGCAGCTTGGCCGTCGCAGGGGGCGTCGTGGGAGGCTACACCTTC
CASSLAVAGGVVGGYTF
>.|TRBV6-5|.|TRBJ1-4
TGTGCCAGCAGCTCAACGACAACTAATGAAAAACTGTTTTTT
CASSSTTTNEKLFF
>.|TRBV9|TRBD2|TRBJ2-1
TGTGCCAGCAGCTTACGTAGGGGGACTAGCGGGAGCTCCTACAATGAGCAGTTCTTC
CASSLRRGTSGSSYNEQFF
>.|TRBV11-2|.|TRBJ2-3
TGTGCCAGCCGCCTCAGGGCGACAGATACGCAGTATTTT
CASRLRATDTQYF
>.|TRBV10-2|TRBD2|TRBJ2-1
TGCGCCAGCAGTGCTGTGGCGGGGGTTTCCTACAATGAGCAGTTCTTC
CASSAVAGVSYNEQFF
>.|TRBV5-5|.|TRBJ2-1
TGTGCCAGCTGGGAACCTACCGCCAATGAGCAGTTCTTC
CASWEPTANEQFF
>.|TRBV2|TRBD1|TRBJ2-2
TGTGCCAGCAGCCCGTTAGGGGGCAGCACCGGGGAGCTGTTTTTT
CASSPLGGSTGELFF
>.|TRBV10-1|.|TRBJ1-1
TGCGCCAGCAGTGAGGGAGCCACTGAAGCTTTCTTT
CASSEGATEAFF
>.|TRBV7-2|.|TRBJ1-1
TGTGCCAGCAGTTACAGGGTCAAGAACACTGAAGCTTTCTTT
CASSYRVKNTEAFF
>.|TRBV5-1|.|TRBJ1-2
TGCGCCAGCAGCTTGGGTTTGATAAGCAAATCCCTCTATGGCTACACCTTC
CASSLGLISKSLYGYTF
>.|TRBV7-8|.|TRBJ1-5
TGTGCCAGCAGCTTGGCAGGTCAGCCCCAGCATTTT
CASSLAGQPQHF
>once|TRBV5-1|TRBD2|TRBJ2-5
TGCGCCAGCAGCTTGGGACTAGCCACACCGGGGACCCAGTACTTC
CASSLGLATPGTQYF
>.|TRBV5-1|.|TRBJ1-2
TGCGCCAGCAGCTTGGGTCCGGGAACCTATGGCTACACCTTC
CASSLGPGTYGYTF
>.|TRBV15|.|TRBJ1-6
TGTGCCACCAGCAGAGATGAAGGTTCACCCCTCCACTTT
CATSRDEGSPLHF
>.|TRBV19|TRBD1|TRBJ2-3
TGTGCCAGTAGTACCCGGGACAGACCCTATACGCAGTATTTT
CASSTRDRPYTQYF
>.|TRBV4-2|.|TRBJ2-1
TGTGCCAGCAGCCCTGGACGGGGGCGAAGGCAGTTCTTC
CASSPGRGRRQFF
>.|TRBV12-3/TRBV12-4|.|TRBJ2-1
TGTGCCAGCAGTATAAGGGGGGAGCAGTTCTTC
CASSIRGEQFF
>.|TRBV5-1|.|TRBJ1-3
TGCGCCAGCAGCCCGGCGTGGGCGAGCTCTGGAAACACCATATATTTT
CASSPAWASSGNTIYF
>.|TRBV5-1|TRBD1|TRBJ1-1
TGCGCCAGCAGCTATGGGACAGGGATCACTGAAGCTTTCTTT
CASSYGTGITEAFF
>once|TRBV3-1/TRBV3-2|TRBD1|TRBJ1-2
TGTGCCAGCAGCCCCTCAGGGGGCCAGGGCTACACCTTC
CASSPSGGQGYTF
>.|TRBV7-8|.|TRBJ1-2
TGTGCCAGCAGCTTGACAGATGCTAACTATGGCTACACCTTC
CASSLTDANYGYTF
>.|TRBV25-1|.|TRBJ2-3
TGTGCCAGCAGTGAAGTGGGGGCGCCGATAGATACGCAGTATTTT
CASSEVGAPIDTQYF
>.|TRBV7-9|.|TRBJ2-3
TGTGCCAGCAGCTTCCCGGAGAGGGATAGTACAGATACGCAGTATTTT
CASSFPERDSTDTQYF
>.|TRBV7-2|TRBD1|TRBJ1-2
TGTGCCAGCAGCACAACAGGGGGAGACTATGGCTACACCTTC
CASSTTGGDYGYTF
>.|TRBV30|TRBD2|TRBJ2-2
TGTGCCTGGAGTTTTGGACTAGCGGGGGCGACCGGGGAGCTGTTTTTT
CAWSFGLAGATGELFF
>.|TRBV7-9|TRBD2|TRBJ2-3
TGTGCCAGTTGGCGGGAGGGGACAGATACGCAGTATTTT
CASWREGTDTQYF